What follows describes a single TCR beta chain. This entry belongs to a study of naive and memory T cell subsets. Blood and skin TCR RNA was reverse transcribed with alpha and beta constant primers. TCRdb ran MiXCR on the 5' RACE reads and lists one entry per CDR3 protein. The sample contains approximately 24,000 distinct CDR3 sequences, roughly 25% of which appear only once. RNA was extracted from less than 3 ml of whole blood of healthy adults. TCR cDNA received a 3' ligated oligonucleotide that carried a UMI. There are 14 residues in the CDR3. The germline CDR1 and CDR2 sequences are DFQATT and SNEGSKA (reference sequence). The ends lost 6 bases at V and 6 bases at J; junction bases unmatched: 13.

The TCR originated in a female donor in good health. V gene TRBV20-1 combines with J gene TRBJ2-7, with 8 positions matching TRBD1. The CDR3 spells CSASTGQERAEQYF. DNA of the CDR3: TGCAGTGCGAGCACGGGACAGGAAAGGGCCGAGCAGTACTTC.